This T cell receptor (beta chain) comes out of a study of CD8 T cells in ankylosing spondylitis. Study-wide findings and caveats: As reported, disease-linked clones showed significant enrichment in matched ankylosing spondylitis synovial fluid. Past research had described some motif variants in reactive arthritis synovial fluid and blood.

Trimming removed 4 bases from V and 0 bases from J; junction bases left unmatched: 4. This CDR3 is built from 15 residues. Germline assignment: CDR1 SEHNR and CDR2 FQNEAQ (reference sequence). Quantitative 5'-RACE was performed with molecular barcodes, and it yielded the TCR beta libraries. TCRdb re-called the 5' RACE reads through MiXCR, storing one row per CDR3 protein. The sample carries just under 95,000 distinct CDR3 sequences, just under 9% recorded once. This clonotype was counted between two and nine times. The antigen is unknown. The material sequenced was blood, either unsorted or a sorted T cell fraction (not recorded which). The chain uses TRBV7-9 and TRBJ2-3; 7 bases align to TRBD1. This sequence was found in a male donor with ankylosing spondylitis or in good health (not recorded which). DNA for the CDR3: TGTGCCAGCAGCTCACCGGGACAGAGCACAGATACGCAGTATTTT. Translated, it gives CASSSPGQSTDTQYF.